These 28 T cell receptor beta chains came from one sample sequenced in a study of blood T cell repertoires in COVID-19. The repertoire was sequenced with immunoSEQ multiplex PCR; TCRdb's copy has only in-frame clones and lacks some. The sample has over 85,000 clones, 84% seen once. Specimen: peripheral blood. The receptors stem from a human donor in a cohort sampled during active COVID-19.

The CDR3 spells CASSSPPQGDYGYTF. In DNA form, the CDR3 reads TGTGCCAGCAGCTCCCCCCCACAGGGTGACTATGGCTACACCTTC. This chain joins TRBV11-3 and TRBJ1-2, with a tentative D call TRBD1 (6 bases). The CDR3 length is 15 residues. Germline V gene lookup returns CDR1 SGHNT and CDR2 YENEEA. Trimming left V 4 bases short and J 3 bases short, with 15 bases between.

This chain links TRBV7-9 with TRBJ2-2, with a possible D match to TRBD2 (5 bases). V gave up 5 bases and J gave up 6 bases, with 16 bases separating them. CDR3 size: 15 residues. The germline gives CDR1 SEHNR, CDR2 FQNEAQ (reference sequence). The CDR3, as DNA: TGTGCCAGCAGCGAACCCGGACTCCCACCCGGGGAGCTGTTTTTT. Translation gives CASSEPGLPPGELFF.

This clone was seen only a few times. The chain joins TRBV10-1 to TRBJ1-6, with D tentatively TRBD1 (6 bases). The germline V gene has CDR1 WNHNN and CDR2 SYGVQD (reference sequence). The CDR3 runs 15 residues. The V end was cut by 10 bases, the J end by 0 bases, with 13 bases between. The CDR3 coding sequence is TGCGCCACTCGACAGGCTAGCTCCTATAATTCACCCCTCCACTTT. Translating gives CATRQASSYNSPLHF.

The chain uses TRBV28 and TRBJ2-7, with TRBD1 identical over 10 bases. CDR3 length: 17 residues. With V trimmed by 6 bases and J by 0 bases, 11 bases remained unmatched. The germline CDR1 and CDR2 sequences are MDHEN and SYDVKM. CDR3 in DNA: TGTGCCAGCAGGCGAGGGAGGGACAGGGGCTACTCCTACGAGCAGTACTTC. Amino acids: CASRRGRDRGYSYEQYF.

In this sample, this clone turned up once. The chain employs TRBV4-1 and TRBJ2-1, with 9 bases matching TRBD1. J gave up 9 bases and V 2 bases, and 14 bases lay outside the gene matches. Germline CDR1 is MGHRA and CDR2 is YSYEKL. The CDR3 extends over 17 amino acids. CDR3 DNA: TGCGCCAGCAGCCAACTGGACATGGGACAGGGACGGGGTGAGCAGTTCTTC. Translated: CASSQLDMGQGRGEQFF.

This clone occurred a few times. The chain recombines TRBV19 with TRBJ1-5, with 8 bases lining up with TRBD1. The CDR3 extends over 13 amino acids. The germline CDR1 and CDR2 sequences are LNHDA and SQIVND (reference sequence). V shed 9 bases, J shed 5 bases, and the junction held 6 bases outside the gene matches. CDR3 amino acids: CASTRTGHQPQHF. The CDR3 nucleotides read TGTGCCAGCACGCGGACAGGGCATCAGCCCCAGCATTTT.

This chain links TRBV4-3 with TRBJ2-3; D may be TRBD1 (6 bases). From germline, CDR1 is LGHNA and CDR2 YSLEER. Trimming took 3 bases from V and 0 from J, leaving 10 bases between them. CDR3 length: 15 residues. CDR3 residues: CASSQRQGSTDTQYF. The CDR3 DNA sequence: TGCGCCAGCAGCCAGCGGCAGGGGAGCACAGATACGCAGTATTTT.

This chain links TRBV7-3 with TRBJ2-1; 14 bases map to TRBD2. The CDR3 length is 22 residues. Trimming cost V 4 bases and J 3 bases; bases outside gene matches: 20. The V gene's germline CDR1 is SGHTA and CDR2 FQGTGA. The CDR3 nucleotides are TGTGCCAGCAGCTCCCCACAAACTCGGACTAGCGGGGGGATAGTTGGCTACAATGAGCAGTTCTTC. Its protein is CASSSPQTRTSGGIVGYNEQFF.

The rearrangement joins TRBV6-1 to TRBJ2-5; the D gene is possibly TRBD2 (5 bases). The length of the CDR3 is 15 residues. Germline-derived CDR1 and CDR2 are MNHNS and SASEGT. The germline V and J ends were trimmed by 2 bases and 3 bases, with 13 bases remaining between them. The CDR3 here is CASSEPSNGEETQYF. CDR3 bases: TGTGCCAGCAGTGAACCTTCCAACGGGGAAGAGACCCAGTACTTC.

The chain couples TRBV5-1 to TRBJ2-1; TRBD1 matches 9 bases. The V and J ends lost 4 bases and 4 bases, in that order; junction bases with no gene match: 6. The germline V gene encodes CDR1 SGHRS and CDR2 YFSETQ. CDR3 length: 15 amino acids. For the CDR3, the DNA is TGCGCCAGCAGCGAACGGACAGGGGCTTACAATGAGCAGTTCTTC. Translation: CASSERTGAYNEQFF.

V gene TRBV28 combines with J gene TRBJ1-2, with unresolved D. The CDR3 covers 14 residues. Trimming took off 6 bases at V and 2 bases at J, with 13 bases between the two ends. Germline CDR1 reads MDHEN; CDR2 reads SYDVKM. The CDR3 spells CASRPPGGNYGYTF. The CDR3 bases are TGTGCCAGCAGACCCCCGGGCGGGAACTATGGCTACACCTTC.

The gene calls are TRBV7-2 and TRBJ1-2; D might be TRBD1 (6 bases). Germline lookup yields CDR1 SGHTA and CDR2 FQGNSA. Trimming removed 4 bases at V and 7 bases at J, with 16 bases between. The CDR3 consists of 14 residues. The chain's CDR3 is CASSSTGLDSGYTF. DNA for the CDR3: TGTGCCAGCAGCTCCACAGGGTTGGACTCTGGCTACACCTTC.

CDR3 sequence (DNA): TGCGCCAGCAGCCCGTCCGGGACAGGGGGTTATGGCTACACCTTC. Its translation: CASSPSGTGGYGYTF. This sequence joins TRBV4-3 and TRBJ1-2, with 11 positions matching TRBD1. Trimming took 4 bases from V and 5 from J; bases not matched to a gene: 6. The CDR3 is 15 amino acids. Germline CDR1 reads LGHNA; CDR2 reads YSLEER.

The CDR3 nucleotides are TGTGCCAGCAGCTCGACCGGGGGCAATCAGCCCCAGCATTTT. Its translation is CASSSTGGNQPQHF. The V and J genes are TRBV7-2 and TRBJ1-5; D gene ambiguous. V lost 4 bases to trimming and J lost 2 bases, with 9 bases between them. The germline V gene encodes CDR1 SGHTA and CDR2 FQGNSA. This CDR3 is 14 amino acids long.

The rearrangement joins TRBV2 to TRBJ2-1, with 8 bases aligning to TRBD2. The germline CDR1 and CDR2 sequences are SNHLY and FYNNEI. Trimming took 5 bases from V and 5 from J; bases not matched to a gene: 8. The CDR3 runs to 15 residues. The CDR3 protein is CASSPPSGGNNEQFF. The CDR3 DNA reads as TGTGCCAGCAGTCCCCCCAGCGGGGGAAACAATGAGCAGTTCTTC.

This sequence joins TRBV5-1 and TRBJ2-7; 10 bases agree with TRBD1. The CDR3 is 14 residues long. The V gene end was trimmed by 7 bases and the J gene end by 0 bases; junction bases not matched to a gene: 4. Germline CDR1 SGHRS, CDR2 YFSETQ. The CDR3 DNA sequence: TGCGCCAGCGCTTGGACAGGGGGCTCCTACGAGCAGTACTTC. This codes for CASAWTGGSYEQYF.

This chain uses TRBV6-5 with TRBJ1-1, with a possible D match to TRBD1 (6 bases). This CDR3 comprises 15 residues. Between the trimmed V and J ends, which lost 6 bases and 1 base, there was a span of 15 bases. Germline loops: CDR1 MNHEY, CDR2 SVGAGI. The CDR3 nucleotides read TGTGCCAGCAGACTCGAACCCAGGGGGAACACTGAAGCTTTCTTT. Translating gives CASRLEPRGNTEAFF.

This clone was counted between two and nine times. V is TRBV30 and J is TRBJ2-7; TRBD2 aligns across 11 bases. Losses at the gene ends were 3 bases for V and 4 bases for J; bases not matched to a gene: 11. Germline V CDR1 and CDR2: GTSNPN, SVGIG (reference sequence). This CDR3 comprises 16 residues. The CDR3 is CAWRASLAGGRYEQYF. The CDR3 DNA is TGTGCCTGGAGAGCTTCCCTAGCGGGGGGTCGGTACGAGCAGTACTTC.

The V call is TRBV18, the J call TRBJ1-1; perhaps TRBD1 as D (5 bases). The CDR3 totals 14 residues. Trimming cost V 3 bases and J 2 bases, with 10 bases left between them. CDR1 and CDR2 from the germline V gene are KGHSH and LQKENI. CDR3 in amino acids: CASSPMGGNTEAFF. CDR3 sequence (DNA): TGTGCCAGCTCACCCATGGGGGGAAACACTGAAGCTTTCTTT.

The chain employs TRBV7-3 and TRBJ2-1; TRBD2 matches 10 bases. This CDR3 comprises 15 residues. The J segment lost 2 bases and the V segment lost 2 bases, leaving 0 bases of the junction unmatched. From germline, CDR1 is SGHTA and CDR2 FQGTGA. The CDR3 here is CASSLLAGAYNEQFF. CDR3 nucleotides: TGTGCCAGCAGCTTACTAGCGGGGGCCTACAATGAGCAGTTCTTC.

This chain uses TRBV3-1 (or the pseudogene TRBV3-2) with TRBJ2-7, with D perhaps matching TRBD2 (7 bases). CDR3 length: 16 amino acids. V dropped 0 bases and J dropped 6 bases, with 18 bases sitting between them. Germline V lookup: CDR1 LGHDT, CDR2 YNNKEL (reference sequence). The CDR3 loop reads CASSQDWGGARGEQYF. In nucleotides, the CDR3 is TGTGCCAGCAGCCAAGATTGGGGGGGGGCTCGCGGCGAGCAGTACTTC.

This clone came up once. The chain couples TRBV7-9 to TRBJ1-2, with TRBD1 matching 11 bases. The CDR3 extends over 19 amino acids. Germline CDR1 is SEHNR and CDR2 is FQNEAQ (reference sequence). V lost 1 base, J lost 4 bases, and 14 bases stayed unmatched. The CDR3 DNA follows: TGTGCCAGCAGCTTAGTATTCCCCCGGGACAGGGGGAAATCCTATGGCTACACCTTC. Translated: CASSLVFPRDRGKSYGYTF.

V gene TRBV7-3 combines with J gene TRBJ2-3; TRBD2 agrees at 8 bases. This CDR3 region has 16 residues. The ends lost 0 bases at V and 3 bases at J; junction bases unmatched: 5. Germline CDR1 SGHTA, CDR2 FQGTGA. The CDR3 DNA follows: TGTGCCAGCAGCTTAACGCCAGCGGGGGCAACAGATACGCAGTATTTT. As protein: CASSLTPAGATDTQYF. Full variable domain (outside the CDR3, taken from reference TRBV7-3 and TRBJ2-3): GAGVSQTPSNKVTEKGKYVELRCDPISGHTALYWYRQSLGQGPEFLIYFQGTGAADDSGLPNDRFFAVRPEGSVSTLKIQRTERGDSAVYLCASSLTPAGATDTQYFGPGTRLTVL.

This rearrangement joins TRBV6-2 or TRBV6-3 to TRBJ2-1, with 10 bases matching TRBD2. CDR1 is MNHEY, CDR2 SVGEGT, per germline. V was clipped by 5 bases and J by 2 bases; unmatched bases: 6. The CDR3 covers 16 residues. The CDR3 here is CASSPRSGGAYNEQFF. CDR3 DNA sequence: TGTGCCAGCAGTCCGCGAAGCGGGGGGGCCTACAATGAGCAGTTCTTC.

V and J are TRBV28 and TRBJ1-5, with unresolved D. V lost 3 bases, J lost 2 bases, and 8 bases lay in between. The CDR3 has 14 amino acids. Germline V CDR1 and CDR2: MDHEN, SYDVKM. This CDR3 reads CASSLAGGNQPQHF. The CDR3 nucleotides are TGTGCCAGCAGTTTGGCAGGTGGCAATCAGCCCCAGCATTTT.

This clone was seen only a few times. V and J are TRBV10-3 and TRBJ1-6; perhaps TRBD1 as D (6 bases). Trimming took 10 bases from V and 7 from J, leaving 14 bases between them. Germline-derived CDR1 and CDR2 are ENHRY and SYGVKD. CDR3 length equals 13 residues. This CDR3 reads CATMDSWNSPLHF. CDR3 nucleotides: TGTGCCACCATGGACAGCTGGAATTCACCCCTCCACTTT.

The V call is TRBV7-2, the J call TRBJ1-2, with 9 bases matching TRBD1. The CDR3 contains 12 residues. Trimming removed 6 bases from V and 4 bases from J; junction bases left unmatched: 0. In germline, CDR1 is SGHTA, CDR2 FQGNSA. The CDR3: CASRDRGYGYTF. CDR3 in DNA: TGTGCCAGCAGGGACAGGGGCTATGGCTACACCTTC.

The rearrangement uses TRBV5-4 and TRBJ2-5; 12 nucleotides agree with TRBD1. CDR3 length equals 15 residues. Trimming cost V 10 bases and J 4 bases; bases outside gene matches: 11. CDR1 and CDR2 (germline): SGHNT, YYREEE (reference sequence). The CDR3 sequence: CAGGQGAPGGETQYF. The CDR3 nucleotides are TGTGCCGGGGGACAGGGGGCTCCCGGCGGAGAGACCCAGTACTTC.